The sequence of this T cell receptor (beta chain) was determined in a study of blood T cells in healthy people across ages (dated by TCRdb to about 2015). Regarding the complete study: Template switching captured roughly one uniquely barcoded TCR beta cDNA molecule per two T cells in model experiments. The study measured age-related changes in TCR beta repertoire diversity using deep sequencing normalized with unique cDNA molecular identifiers. Donors were grouped into four age groups: young (average approximately 15 years), middle-aged (about 38), aged (roughly 67) and long-lived (approximately 78). To avoid experimental bias, donors of different ages were distributed randomly across sequencing lanes. Using the same blood draw, the study looked at two additional independent replicas of 1 million unique cDNA reads for two donors, one aged 18 to 30 and the other aged 80 or older.

Donors were a few dozen systemically healthy Caucasian individuals from Russia aged about 6 to 100 years. Each donor gave about 9.8 milliliters of peripheral blood, drawn into EDTA-treated Vacutainer tubes. Ficoll-Paque density-gradient centrifugation was used to isolate PBMCs, with at least 6.5 million per sample. Trizol reagent was used to extract total RNA from PBMCs, with at least 5.5 micrograms per sample. The percentages of naive CD45RAhigh/CD27high T cells were determined by flow cytometry on a PBMC aliquot from every donor. Library preparation was by 5' RACE. The instrument given in TCRdb is Illumina HiSeq 2500. A second 7 to 11 cycle PCR used a sample-barcoded 5' primer and a J-beta primer mix. A unique molecular identifier was introduced onto each TCR beta cDNA molecule by a template-switch 5' adaptor carrying 12 random nucleotides. Each sample yielded at least 3 million CDR3-containing paired-end reads. The Mint cDNA synthesis kit, primed by a TRBC-specific oligonucleotide, was used to synthesize first-strand cDNA from all RNA. After uracil-DNA glycosylase treatment, a first 18-cycle PCR used universal primers M1SS and BC2_uni_R on all cDNA. The study's own analysis went as follows. For normalization, 1 million high-quality reads, each with a distinct molecular identifier, were randomly selected from each sample. Instead of being binned into consensus sequences, reads that shared molecular identifiers were thrown out. CDR3 identification, clonotype clustering and error correction used MiTCR with a Q25 quality threshold and the strictest error-elimination algorithm. Lower-bound total TCR beta diversity was estimated with a nonparametric unseen species model using Euler transformation. TCRdb applied fastp at Q25 and MiXCR to the public reads, then kept only in-frame beta chains. Records with the same CDR3 protein are collapsed into one entry carrying the most frequent genes and DNA. The V and J calls, along with clone size, are taken from TCRdb and not from the paper's own processing. In this sample the table shows some 1.5 million distinct CDR3 sequences, 35% to 45% of which occur a single time. Roughly 3.7% of the sample rests with the top ten.

Results and caveats for the whole study, not just this receptor: Estimates of total diversity based on one million sequenced T cells were considered lower bounds and underestimates. Observed TCR beta diversity correlated strongly with the percentage of naive T cells measured by flow cytometry. Observed TCR beta diversity per million T cells fell roughly linearly with age, and a significant reduction was already apparent by age approximately 41. Because profiling used bulk unsorted PBMCs, naive and antigen-experienced compartments could not be compared conclusively. Compared with the aged group, more naive CD4+ T cells, fewer expanded clones and increased TCR diversity were shown by the long-lived group, suggesting age selection. Because the CMV infection status of the donors was unknown, age-related changes in expanded clonotypes may potentially have been confounded.

From its cysteine to its phenylalanine, the CDR3 spans 15 amino acids. The read is trimmed to its CDR3 DNA, 45 bases read in frame from base 1. V sheds 3 bases and J sheds 0 bases, leaving 10 bases between their ends. CDR1 and CDR2, looked up from the germline V gene, are LGHNA and YSLEER. This clonotype has a handful of counts. The specificity of this receptor is unknown. Per-base qualities were not stored, and no clone one base away is much larger. The V gene is TRBV4-3 and the J gene is TRBJ2-3; a tentative D call is TRBD2 (6 bases match). The clonotype originates from a young woman in good health. The material sequenced was blood. CDR3 protein: CASSQGRTSTDTQYF. The nucleotide sequence is TGCGCCAGCAGCCAGGGGAGGACCAGCACAGATACGCAGTATTTT.